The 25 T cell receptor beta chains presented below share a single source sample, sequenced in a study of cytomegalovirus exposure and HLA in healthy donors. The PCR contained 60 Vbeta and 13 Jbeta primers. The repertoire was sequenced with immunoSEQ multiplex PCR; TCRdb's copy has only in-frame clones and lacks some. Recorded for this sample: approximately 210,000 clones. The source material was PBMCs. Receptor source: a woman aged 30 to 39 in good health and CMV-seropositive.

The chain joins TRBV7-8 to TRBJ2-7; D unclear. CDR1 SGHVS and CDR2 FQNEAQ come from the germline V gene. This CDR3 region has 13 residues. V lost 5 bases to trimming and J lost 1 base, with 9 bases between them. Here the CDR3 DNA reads TGTGCCAGCAGCACAACCTTATCCTACGAGCAGTACTTC. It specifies CASSTTLSYEQYF.

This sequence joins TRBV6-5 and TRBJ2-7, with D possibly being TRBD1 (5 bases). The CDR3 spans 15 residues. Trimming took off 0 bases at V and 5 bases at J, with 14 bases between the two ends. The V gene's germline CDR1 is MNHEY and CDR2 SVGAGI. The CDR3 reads CASSYSRPTDDEQYF. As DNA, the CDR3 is TGTGCCAGCAGTTACTCGAGACCGACAGACGACGAGCAGTACTTC.

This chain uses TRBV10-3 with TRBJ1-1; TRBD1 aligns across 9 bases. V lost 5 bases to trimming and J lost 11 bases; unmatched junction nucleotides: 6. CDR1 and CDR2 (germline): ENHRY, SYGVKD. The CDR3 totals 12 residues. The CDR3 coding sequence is TGTGCCATCAGTTTAGGACAGGGGCATGCTTTCTTT. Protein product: CAISLGQGHAFF.

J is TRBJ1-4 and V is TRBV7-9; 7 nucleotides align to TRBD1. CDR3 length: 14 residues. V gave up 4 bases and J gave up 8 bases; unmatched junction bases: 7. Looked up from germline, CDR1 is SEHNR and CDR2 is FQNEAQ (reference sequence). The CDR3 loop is CASSYEQGLEKLFF. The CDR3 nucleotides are TGTGCCAGCAGCTATGAACAGGGGCTCGAAAAACTGTTTTTT.

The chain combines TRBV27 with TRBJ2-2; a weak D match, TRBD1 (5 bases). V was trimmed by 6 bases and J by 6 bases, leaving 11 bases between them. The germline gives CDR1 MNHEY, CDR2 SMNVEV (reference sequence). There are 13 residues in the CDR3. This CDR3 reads CASSRRGPGELFF. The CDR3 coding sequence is TGTGCCAGCAGCCGAAGGGGCCCCGGGGAGCTGTTTTTT.

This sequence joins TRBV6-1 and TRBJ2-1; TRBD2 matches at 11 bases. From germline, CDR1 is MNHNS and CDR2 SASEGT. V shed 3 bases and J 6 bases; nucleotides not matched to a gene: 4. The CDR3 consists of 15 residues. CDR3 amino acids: CASSDSGRASNEQFF. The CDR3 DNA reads TGTGCCAGCAGTGATAGCGGGAGGGCCAGCAATGAGCAGTTCTTC.

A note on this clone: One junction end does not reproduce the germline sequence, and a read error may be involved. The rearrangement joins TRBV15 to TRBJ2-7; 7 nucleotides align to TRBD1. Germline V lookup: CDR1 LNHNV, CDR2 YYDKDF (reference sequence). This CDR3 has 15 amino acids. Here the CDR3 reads CATSRASWDRGEQYF. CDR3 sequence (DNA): TGTGCCACCAGTAGAGCCTCGTGGGACAGAGGCGAGCAGTACTTC.

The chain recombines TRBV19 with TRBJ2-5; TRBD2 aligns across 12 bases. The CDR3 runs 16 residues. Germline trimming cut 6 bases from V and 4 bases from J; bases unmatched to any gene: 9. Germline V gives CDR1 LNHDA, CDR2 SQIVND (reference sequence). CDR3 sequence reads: CASRALAGGPRETQYF. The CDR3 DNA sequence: TGTGCCAGTAGGGCCCTAGCGGGAGGGCCAAGAGAGACCCAGTACTTC.

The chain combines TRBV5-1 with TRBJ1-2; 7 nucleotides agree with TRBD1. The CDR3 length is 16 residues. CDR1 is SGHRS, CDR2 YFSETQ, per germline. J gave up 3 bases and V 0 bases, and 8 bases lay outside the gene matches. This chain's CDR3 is CASSLDPTGRDYGYTF. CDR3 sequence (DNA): TGCGCCAGCAGCTTGGATCCGACAGGGAGAGACTATGGCTACACCTTC.

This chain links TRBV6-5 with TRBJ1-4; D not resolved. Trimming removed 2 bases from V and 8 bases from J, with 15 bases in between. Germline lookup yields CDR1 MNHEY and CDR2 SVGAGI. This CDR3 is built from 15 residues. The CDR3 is CASSYGQPELEKLFF. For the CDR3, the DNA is TGTGCCAGCAGTTACGGGCAGCCGGAATTGGAAAAACTGTTTTTT.

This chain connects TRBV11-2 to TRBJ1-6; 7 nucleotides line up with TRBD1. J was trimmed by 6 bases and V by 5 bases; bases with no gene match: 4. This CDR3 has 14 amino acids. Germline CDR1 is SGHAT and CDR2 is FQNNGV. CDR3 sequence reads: CASSADRVNSPLHF. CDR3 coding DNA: TGTGCCAGCAGCGCCGACAGGGTTAATTCACCCCTCCACTTT.

CDR3 region: CASSSRNRQGGDGYTF. CDR3 nucleotides: TGTGCCAGCAGTTCTCGAAATCGGCAGGGCGGTGATGGCTACACCTTC. V is TRBV6-5 and J is TRBJ1-2; the D gene is possibly TRBD1 (5 bases). This CDR3 spans 16 amino acids. Trimming cost V 4 bases and J 6 bases, with 21 bases left between them. From germline, CDR1 is MNHEY and CDR2 SVGAGI.

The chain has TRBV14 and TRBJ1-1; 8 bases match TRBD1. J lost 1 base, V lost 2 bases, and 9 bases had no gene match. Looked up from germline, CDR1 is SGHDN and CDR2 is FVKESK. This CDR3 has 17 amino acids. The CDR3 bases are TGTGCCAGCAGCCAATCCCGAGCACAGGGGGGGAACACTGAAGCTTTCTTT. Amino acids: CASSQSRAQGGNTEAFF.

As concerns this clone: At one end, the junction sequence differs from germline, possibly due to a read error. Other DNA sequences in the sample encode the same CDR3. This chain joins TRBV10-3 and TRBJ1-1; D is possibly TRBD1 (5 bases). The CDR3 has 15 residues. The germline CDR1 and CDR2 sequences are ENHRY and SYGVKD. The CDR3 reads CAISGGGPTGTEAFF. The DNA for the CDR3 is TGTGCCATCAGTGGGGGAGGTCCAACAGGCACTGAAGCCTTCTTT.

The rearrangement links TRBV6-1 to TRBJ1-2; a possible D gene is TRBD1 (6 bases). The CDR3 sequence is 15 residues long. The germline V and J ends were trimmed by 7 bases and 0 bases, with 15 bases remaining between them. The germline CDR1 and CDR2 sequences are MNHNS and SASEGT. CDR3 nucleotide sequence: TGTGCCAGCAAGTTAGGGGGTAGAGCTAACTATGGCTACACCTTC. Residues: CASKLGGRANYGYTF.

CDR3: CASSFFSRTEAFF. The CDR3 nucleotides read TGTGCCAGCAGCTTTTTTTCTCGTACTGAAGCTTTCTTT. This rearrangement joins TRBV11-2 to TRBJ1-1, with D uncertain. The CDR3 has 13 amino acids. Germline CDR1 SGHAT, CDR2 FQNNGV. V lost 3 bases and J lost 5, with 10 bases in between.

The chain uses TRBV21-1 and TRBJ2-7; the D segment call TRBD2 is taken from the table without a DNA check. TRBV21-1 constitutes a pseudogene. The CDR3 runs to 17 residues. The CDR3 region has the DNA TGTGCCAGCAGCAAAGAAAGGAGGAGGGAATCCTCCTACGAGCAGTACTTC. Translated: CASSKERRRESSYEQYF.

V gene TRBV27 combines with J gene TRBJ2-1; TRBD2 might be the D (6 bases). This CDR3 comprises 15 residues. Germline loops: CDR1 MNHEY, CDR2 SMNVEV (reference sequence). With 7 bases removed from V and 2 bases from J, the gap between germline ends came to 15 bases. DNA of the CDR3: TGTGCCAGCACCGGCGGGGACTTGCCCTACAATGAGCAGTTCTTC. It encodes CASTGGDLPYNEQFF.

The CDR3 here is CASSRTGTGTNEQFF. In DNA, the CDR3 is TGTGCCAGCAGCCGAACCGGGACAGGAACGAATGAGCAGTTCTTC. V gene TRBV6-5 combines with J gene TRBJ2-1; 8 bases are shared with TRBD1. Looked up from germline, CDR1 is MNHEY and CDR2 is SVGAGI. CDR3 length equals 15 residues. J was trimmed by 7 bases and V by 6 bases; bases with no gene match: 11.

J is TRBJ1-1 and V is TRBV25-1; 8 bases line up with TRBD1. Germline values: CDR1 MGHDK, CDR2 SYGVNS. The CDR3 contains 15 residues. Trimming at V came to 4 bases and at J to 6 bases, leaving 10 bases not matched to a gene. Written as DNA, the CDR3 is TGTGCCAGCAGTGTCCGGGACAGGTGGGCCCCTGAAGCTTTCTTT. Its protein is CASSVRDRWAPEAFF.

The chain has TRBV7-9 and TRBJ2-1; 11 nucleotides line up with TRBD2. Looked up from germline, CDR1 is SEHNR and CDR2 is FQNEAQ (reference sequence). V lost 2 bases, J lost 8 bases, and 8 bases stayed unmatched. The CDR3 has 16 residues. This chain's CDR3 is CASSLSSSGRFDEQFF. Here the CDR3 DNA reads TGTGCCAGCAGCTTATCGTCTAGCGGGAGGTTTGATGAGCAGTTCTTC.

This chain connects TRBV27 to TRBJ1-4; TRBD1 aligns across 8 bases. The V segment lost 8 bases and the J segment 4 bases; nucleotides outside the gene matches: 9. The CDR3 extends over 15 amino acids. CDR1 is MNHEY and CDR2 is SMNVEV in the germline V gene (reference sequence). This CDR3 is CASFKRDRSNEKLFF. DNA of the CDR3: TGTGCCAGCTTCAAGCGGGACAGGAGTAATGAAAAACTGTTTTTT.

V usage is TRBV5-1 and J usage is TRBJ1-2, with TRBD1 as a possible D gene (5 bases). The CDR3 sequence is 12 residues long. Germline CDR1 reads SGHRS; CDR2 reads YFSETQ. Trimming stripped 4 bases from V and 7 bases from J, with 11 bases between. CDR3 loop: CASSIDSSGYTF. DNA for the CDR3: TGCGCCAGCAGCATAGACAGTTCTGGCTACACCTTC.

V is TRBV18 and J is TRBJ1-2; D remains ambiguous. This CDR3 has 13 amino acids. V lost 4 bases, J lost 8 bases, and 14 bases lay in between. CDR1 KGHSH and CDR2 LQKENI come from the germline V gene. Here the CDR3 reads CASSRNEAEGYTF. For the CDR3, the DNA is TGTGCCAGCTCACGGAACGAAGCGGAGGGCTACACCTTC.

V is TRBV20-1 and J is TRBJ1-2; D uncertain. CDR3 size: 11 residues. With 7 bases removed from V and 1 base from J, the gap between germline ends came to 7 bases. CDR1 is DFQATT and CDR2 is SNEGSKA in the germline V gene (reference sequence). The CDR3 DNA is TGCAGTGTTGGACTTAACTATGGCTACACCTTC. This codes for CSVGLNYGYTF.